The next 3 T cell receptor beta chains were all read from a single sample in a study of OX40 agonist ivuxolimab in advanced cancers. Sequencing was performed with immunoSEQ multiplex PCR; in TCRdb, only in-frame clones are kept and a portion is missing. The table includes 60,000 or so clones, roughly 89% detected once. Sequencing used CD4+ or CD8+ T cells sorted from blood, obtained in a trial of the OX40 agonist ivuxolimab. These TCRs come from an adult with an advanced solid tumor such as melanoma, head and neck, liver or kidney cancer.

The chain links TRBV9 to TRBJ1-1, with D perhaps matching TRBD1 (5 bases). There are 14 residues in the CDR3. CDR1 and CDR2 (germline): SGDLS, YYNGEE. The V and J ends lost 3 bases and 0 bases respectively, with 9 bases between them. CDR3 protein: CASSAGTMNTEAFF. CDR3 coding DNA: TGTGCCAGCAGCGCCGGGACGATGAACACTGAAGCTTTCTTT.

The V call is TRBV2, the J call TRBJ2-7; 9 nucleotides align to TRBD2. From germline, CDR1 is SNHLY and CDR2 FYNNEI. Germline trimming cut 5 bases from V and 6 bases from J; bases unmatched to any gene: 5. The CDR3 has 13 amino acids. The CDR3 loop is CASSSGRSTEQYF. Here the CDR3 DNA reads TGTGCCAGCAGTAGCGGGAGGTCGACCGAGCAGTACTTC.

The chain recombines TRBV5-1 with TRBJ2-7; D is unresolved. The germline V gene has CDR1 SGHRS and CDR2 YFSETQ. The V end was cut by 2 bases, the J end by 0 bases, with 6 bases between. The CDR3 has 13 amino acids. The DNA of the CDR3 is TGCGCCAGCAGCTTAGACATCTCCTACGAGCAGTACTTC. As protein: CASSLDISYEQYF.